The present T cell receptor (beta chain) was sequenced within a study of spatial heterogeneity in lung cancer. Findings and caveats of the study: Counts of expanded intratumoral alpha and beta TCRs tracked tumor mutation counts.

TCRdb fed the 5' RACE reads into MiXCR, producing one record per CDR3 protein. Of fewer than 20,000 distinct CDR3 sequences listed, almost 6% are singletons. Ten or more counts support this clonotype. Its specificity is not known. This beta chain is off target for a library built for alpha chains, so its abundance means little. Time point of the sample: sample taken at primary tumor resection. Germline CDR1 LNHDA, CDR2 SQIVND (reference sequence). CDR3 length equals 15 residues. Trimming removed 4 bases at V and 2 bases at J, with 13 bases between. The receptor's source is a female donor with early-stage non-small cell lung cancer. Sequencing used lung tumor tissue, obtained at surgery. The chain employs TRBV19 and TRBJ2-3, with a tentative D call TRBD2 (6 bases). The CDR3 loop is CASSRTAGSTDTQYF. DNA for the CDR3: TGTGCCAGTAGTAGGACGGCGGGATCCACAGATACGCAGTATTTT.